The present T cell receptor beta chain was sequenced within a study of T cells in localized non-small cell lung cancer. Assay: immunoSEQ multiplex PCR; the TCRdb copy retains only in-frame clones and omits some. The table includes approximately 31,000 clones, 78% detected once. Germline loops: CDR1 MNHNS, CDR2 SASEGT. The V segment lost 7 bases and the J segment 5 bases; nucleotides outside the gene matches: 9. The CDR3 contains 14 residues. Here the sequenced sample was peripheral blood, taken before any cancer treatment. This chain links TRBV6-1 with TRBJ2-3; 7 nucleotides align to TRBD2. The sequence derives from a male donor aged 60 or older with stage II squamous cell lung carcinoma. The CDR3 spells CASIRGRGLDTQYF. The CDR3 DNA sequence: TGTGCCAGCATTCGAGGGCGGGGGTTAGATACGCAGTATTTT.